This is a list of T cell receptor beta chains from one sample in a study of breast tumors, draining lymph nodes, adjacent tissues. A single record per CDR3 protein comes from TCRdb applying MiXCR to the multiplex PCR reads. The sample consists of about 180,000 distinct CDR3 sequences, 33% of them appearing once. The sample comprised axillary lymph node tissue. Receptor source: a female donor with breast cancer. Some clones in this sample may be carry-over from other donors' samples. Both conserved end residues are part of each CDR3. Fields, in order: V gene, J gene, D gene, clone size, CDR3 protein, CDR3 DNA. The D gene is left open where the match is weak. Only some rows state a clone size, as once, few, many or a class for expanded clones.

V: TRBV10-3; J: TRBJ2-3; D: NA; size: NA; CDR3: CAISESMTVIGTDTQYF; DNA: TGTGCCATCAGTGAGTCGATGACAGTCATCGGCACAGATACGCAGTATTTT
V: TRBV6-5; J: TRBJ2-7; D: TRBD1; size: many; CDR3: CASSIGQGAYEQYF; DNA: TGTGCCAGCAGTATCGGACAGGGGGCCTACGAGCAGTACTTC
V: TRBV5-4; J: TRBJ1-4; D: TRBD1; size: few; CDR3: CAWTGTSTNEKLFF; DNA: TGTGCCTGGACAGGGACATCTACTAATGAAAAACTGTTTTTT
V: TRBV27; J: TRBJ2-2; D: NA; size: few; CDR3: CASRMMATGELFF; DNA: TGTGCCAGCAGGATGATGGCCACCGGGGAGCTGTTTTTT
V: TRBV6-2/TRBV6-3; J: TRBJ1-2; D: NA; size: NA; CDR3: CASSYVAISYGYTF; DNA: TGTGCCAGCAGTTACGTGGCAATTTCCTATGGCTACACCTTC
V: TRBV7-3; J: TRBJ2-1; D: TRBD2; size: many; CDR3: CASSLLPSGVLSSSYNEQFF; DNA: TGTGCCAGCAGCTTATTACCTAGCGGGGTCCTTTCGAGCTCCTACAATGAGCAGTTCTTC
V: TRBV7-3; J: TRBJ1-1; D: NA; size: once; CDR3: CASSSGSYTEAFF; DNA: TGTGCCAGCAGTTCGGGTAGCTACACTGAAGCTTTCTTT
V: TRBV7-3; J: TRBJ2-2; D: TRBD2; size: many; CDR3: CASSSPRSGLAGTAGELFF; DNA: TGTGCCAGCAGCTCCCCCCGCAGTGGGCTAGCGGGGACCGCCGGGGAGCTGTTTTTT
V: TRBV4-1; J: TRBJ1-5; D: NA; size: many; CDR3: CASSQDLLQVLNQPQHF; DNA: TGCGCCAGCAGCCAAGATCTTTTACAGGTCCTCAATCAGCCCCAGCATTTT
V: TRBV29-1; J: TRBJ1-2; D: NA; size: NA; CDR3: CSVSSGTGSFSYTF; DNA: TGCAGCGTTTCATCCGGGACGGGGAGCTTCAGCTACACCTTC
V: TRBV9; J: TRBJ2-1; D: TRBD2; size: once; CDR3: CASSVEIAGHNEQFF; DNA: TGTGCCAGCAGCGTAGAGATAGCGGGGCACAATGAGCAGTTCTTC
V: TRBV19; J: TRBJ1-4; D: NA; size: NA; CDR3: CASSIAWQPTNEKLFF; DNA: TGTGCCAGTAGTATAGCGTGGCAGCCAACTAATGAAAAACTGTTTTTT
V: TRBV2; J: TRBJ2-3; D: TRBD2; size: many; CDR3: CASGFGTSVTSTDTQYF; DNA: TGTGCCAGCGGGTTCGGGACTAGCGTTACTAGCACAGATACGCAGTATTTT
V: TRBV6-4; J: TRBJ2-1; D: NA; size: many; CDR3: CASSDKGDGEQFF; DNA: TGTGCCAGCAGTGACAAGGGAGACGGTGAGCAGTTCTTC
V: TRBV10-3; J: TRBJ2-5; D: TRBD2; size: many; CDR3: CATGLSSGQETQYF; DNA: TGTGCCACCGGATTATCTAGCGGGCAAGAGACCCAGTACTTC
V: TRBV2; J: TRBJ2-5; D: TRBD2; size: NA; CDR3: CASSEAIGTSGQETQYF; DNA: TGTGCCAGCAGTGAAGCGATTGGGACTAGCGGGCAAGAGACCCAGTACTTC
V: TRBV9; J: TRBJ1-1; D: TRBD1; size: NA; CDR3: CASSAGTADTEVFF; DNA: TGTGCCAGCAGCGCCGGGACAGCGGACACTGAAGTTTTCTTT
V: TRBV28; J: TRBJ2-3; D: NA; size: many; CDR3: CASRPGGAPDTQYF; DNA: TGTGCCAGCAGGCCCGGGGGAGCCCCAGATACGCAGTATTTT
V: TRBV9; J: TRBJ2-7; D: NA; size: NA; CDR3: CASSLGEVYEQYF; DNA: TGCGCCAGCAGCTTAGGGGAGGTCTACGAGCAGTACTTC
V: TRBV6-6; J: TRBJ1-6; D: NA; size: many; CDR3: CASSYDPALENSPLHF; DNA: TGTGCCAGCAGTTACGATCCAGCCCTCGAGAATTCACCCCTCCACTTT
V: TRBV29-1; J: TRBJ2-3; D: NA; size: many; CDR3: CSVPGGRVRYF; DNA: TGCAGCGTCCCAGGCGGAAGGGTTAGGTATTTT
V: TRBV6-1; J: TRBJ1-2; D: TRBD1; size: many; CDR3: CASTQGRGYTF; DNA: TGTGCCAGCACACAGGGGAGAGGCTACACCTTC
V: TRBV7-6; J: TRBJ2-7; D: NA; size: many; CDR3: CASSPRRPPYEQYF; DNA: TGTGCCAGCAGCCCCCGAAGGCCTCCCTACGAGCAGTACTTC
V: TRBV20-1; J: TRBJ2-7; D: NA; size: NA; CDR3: CSAPRPRYENYEQYF; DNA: TGCAGTGCCCCTAGACCCCGGTACGAGAACTACGAGCAGTACTTC
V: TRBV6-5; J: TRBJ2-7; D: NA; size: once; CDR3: CASSRPGREQYF; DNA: TGTGCCAGCAGTCGCCCGGGGCGCGAGCAGTACTTC
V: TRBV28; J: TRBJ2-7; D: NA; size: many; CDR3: CASSSLLGYEQYF; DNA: TGTGCCAGCAGTTCCCTACTAGGGTACGAGCAGTACTTC
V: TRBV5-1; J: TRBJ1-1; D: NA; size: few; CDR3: CASSSIRASRTEAFF; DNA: TGCGCCAGCAGCTCCATCAGGGCCTCGAGGACTGAAGCTTTCTTT
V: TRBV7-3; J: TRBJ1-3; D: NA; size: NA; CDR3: CASSLPGSSGNTMCF; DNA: TGCGCCAGCAGCTTGCCAGGATCCTCTGGAAACACCATGTGTTTT
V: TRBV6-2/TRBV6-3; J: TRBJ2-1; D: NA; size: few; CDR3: CASIRAAAVNNEQFF; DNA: TGTGCCAGCATAAGGGCGGCGGCTGTAAACAATGAGCAGTTCTTC
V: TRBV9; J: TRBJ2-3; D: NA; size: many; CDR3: CASSPVSTDTQYF; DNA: TGTGCCAGCAGCCCAGTTAGCACAGATACGCAGTATTTT
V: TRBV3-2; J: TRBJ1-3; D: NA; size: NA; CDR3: CASSPLGQYSGSTIYF; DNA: TGTGCCAGCAGTCCACTTGGACAATACTCTGGAAGCACCATATATTTT
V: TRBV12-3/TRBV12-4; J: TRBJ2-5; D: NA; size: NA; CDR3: CASRPTGNNEKLFFGSGTQYF; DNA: NA
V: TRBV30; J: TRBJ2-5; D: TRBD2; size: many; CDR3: CAWSGGYQETQYF; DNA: TGTGCCTGGAGCGGGGGGTACCAAGAGACCCAGTACTTC
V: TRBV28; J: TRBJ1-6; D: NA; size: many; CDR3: CASTSGAGVSPLHF; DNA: TGTGCCAGCACCTCAGGGGCTGGGGTATCACCCCTCCACTTT
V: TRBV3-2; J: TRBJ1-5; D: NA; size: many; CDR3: CASSLERNQPQHF; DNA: TGTGCCAGCAGCCTGGAAAGAAATCAGCCCCAGCATTTT
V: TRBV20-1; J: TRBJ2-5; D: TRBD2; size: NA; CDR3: CSAQPLAGGEETQYF; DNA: TGCAGTGCACAACCTCTAGCGGGGGGGGAAGAGACCCAGTACTTC
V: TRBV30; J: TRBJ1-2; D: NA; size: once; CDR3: CAWSSGIRNGYTF; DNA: TGTGCCTGGAGTTCGGGGATCAGAAATGGCTACACCTTC
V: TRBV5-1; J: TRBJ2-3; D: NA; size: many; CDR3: CASRGMLGTTQTDTDTQYF; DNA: TGCGCCAGCAGGGGGATGTTGGGGACAACTCAAACCGACACAGATACGCAGTATTTT
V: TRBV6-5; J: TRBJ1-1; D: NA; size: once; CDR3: CASSYTSYSEAFF; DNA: TGTGCCAGCAGTTATACGTCCTACAGTGAAGCTTTCTTT
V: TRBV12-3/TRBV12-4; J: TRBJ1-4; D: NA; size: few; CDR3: CASSLGRGANEKLFF; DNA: TGTGCCAGCAGTCTTGGACGGGGAGCTAATGAAAAACTGTTTTTT
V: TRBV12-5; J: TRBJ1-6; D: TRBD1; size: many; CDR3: CASAPMTGNSPLHF; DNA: TGTGCTAGTGCTCCAATGACAGGGAATTCACCCCTCCACTTT
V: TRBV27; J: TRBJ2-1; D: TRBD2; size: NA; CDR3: CASSPGLAGDAYNEQFF; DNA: TGTGCCAGCAGCCCGGGACTAGCGGGGGATGCCTACAATGAGCAGTTCTTC
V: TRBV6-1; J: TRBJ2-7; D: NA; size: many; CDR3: CASRSRDTSYEQYF; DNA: TGTGCCAGCAGGTCCCGGGACACTTCCTACGAGCAGTACTTC
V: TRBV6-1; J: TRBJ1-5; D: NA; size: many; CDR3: CASSGQRISNQPQHF; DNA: TGTGCCAGCAGTGGGCAGAGGATTAGCAATCAGCCCCAGCATTTT
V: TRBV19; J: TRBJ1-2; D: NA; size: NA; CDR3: CASSIGGLYTF; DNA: TGTGCCAGTAGTATAGGGGGCCTCTACACCTTC
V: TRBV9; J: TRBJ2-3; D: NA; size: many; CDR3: CASSVPLAGSDTQYF; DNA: TGTGCCAGCAGCGTACCCCTTGCGGGGTCAGATACGCAGTATTTT